These T cell receptor beta chains were read from a single sample in a study of blood T cell repertoires in COVID-19. TCRdb's table, derived via immunoSEQ multiplex PCR, lists solely in-frame clones and lacks some. The repertoire holds around 200,000 clones, with 75% to 90% as singletons. Material for sequencing was peripheral blood. The receptors stem from a man aged 35 to 55 with acute or convalescent COVID-19. CDR3s include the opening cysteine and the closing phenylalanine or tryptophan. The D gene is left open where the match is weak. Only some rows state a clone size, as once, few, many or a class for expanded clones.

abundance	v_gene	d_gene	j_gene	CDR3aa	CDR3nt
.	TRBV7-8	.	TRBJ1-5	CASSLQGGRDQPQHF	TGTGCCAGCAGCTTACAGGGCGGGAGGGATCAGCCCCAGCATTTT
.	TRBV30	.	TRBJ1-1	CARSEPREIIEAFF	TGTGCCAGGAGCGAACCTAGGGAGATTATCGAAGCTTTCTTT
few	TRBV6-2/TRBV6-3	.	TRBJ2-4	CASSPGVKNIQYF	TGTGCCAGCAGCCCAGGGGTTAAAAACATTCAGTACTTC
.	TRBV28	.	TRBJ1-2	CASSLVEGGYTF	TGTGCCAGCAGTTTAGTGGAGGGCGGCTACACCTTC
few	TRBV19	.	TRBJ1-5	CASSIMGPNPQHF	TGTGCCAGTAGTATAATGGGCCCCAACCCCCAGCATTTT
.	TRBV5-4	TRBD2	TRBJ2-7	CASSTLAGLGNEQYF	TGTGCCAGCAGCACACTAGCGGGTCTAGGGAACGAGCAGTACTTC
.	TRBV5-4	TRBD1	TRBJ2-1	CASSLAQWDRAYNEQFF	TGTGCCAGCAGCTTGGCCCAGTGGGACAGGGCATACAATGAGCAGTTCTTC
few	TRBV19	.	TRBJ2-1	CASSPFPDYTYNEQFF	TGTGCCAGTAGTCCTTTCCCGGACTATACCTACAATGAGCAGTTCTTC
.	TRBV5-1	TRBD1	TRBJ1-1	CASSLAGTGGRSEAFF	TGCGCCAGCAGCTTGGCTGGGACAGGGGGAAGATCTGAAGCTTTCTTT
.	TRBV4-1	.	TRBJ2-7	CASSQGAGLGYEQYF	TGCGCCAGCAGCCAAGGAGCGGGTCTGGGCTACGAGCAGTACTTC
once	TRBV28	TRBD2	TRBJ2-7	CASTPGGGSYEQYF	TGTGCCAGCACACCGGGAGGCGGCTCCTACGAGCAGTACTTC
.	TRBV30	.	TRBJ2-1	CALSAGSYNEQFF	TGTGCCCTCTCCGCGGGGTCCTACAATGAGCAGTTCTTC
.	TRBV30	TRBD1	TRBJ1-1	CAWRVDRRLNEAFF	TGTGCCTGGAGGGTGGACAGGAGGCTTAATGAAGCTTTCTTT
.	TRBV5-1	TRBD1	TRBJ2-1	CASSFTGTGVNEQFF	TGCGCCAGCAGCTTTACCGGGACAGGGGTCAATGAGCAGTTCTTC
.	TRBV5-8	.	TRBJ1-5	CASRLTGINQPQHF	TGTGCCAGCAGGCTGACAGGCATCAATCAGCCCCAGCATTTT
.	TRBV7-9	.	TRBJ2-3	CASSSLPGGLNPDTQYF	TGTGCCAGCAGCTCCCTACCCGGGGGTCTTAACCCAGATACGCAGTATTTT
.	TRBV10-3	TRBD2	TRBJ2-3	CAISRGGNTDTQYF	TGTGCCATCAGTCGGGGGGGGAACACAGATACGCAGTATTTT